The present entry profiles one TCR beta chain with its context. The record originates from a study of blood T cell repertoires in COVID-19. The repertoire was sequenced with immunoSEQ multiplex PCR; TCRdb's copy has only in-frame clones and lacks some. The sample contains about 130,000 clones, over 75% of which appear only once. Germline V lookup: CDR1 MNHEY, CDR2 SMNVEV (reference sequence). Trimming shortened V by 2 bases and J by 3 bases, and 16 bases separated the two germline ends. CDR3 length: 17 residues. The sample was peripheral blood. The chain links TRBV27 to TRBJ2-2, with TRBD1 as a possible D gene (6 bases). The clonotype originates from a woman aged 80 or over with acute or convalescent COVID-19. The CDR3 nucleotides are TGTGCCAGCAGTTTAGTCCGGCAGGGGCCTTACACCGGGGAGCTGTTTTTT. It specifies CASSLVRQGPYTGELFF.